This TCR beta chain was retrieved from a study of blood T cell repertoires in COVID-19. Study summary: Samples taken during acute and convalescent COVID-19 were collected in the United States, Italy and Spain. PBMCs, B-cell-depleted T cells, or T cells were the source of the cDNA or gDNA that made up the material.

Assay used: immunoSEQ multiplex PCR; TCRdb lists only in-frame clones, some missing. The sample records under 200,000 clones, around 80% being singletons. The J segment lost 2 bases and the V segment lost 6 bases, leaving 2 bases of the junction unmatched. The CDR3 consists of 13 residues. Germline CDR1 and CDR2: SGHTA and FQGNSA. All enrollees were about 18 to 95 years old and from 24 US areas. The chain joins TRBV7-2 to TRBJ2-5, with 8 positions matching TRBD2. Sample: PBMCs or T cells enriched from blood (not recorded which). This TCR was sampled from a man between 45 and 60 years old who had recovered from COVID-19. The CDR3 reads CASRPSGQETQYF. The CDR3 coding sequence is TGTGCCAGCAGACCTAGCGGGCAAGAGACCCAGTACTTC.